This T cell receptor beta chain stems from a study of T-cell reconstitution after alpha-beta-depleted transplantation in children. V was trimmed by 3 bases and J by 4 bases, leaving 17 bases between them. The CDR3 sequence is 16 residues long. CDR1 and CDR2 (germline): KGHDR, SFDVKD. Unique molecular identifiers were incorporated when the TCRbeta library was constructed. TCRdb used MiXCR to reprocess the PCR reads, holding one entry per CDR3 protein. The table shows around 360,000 distinct CDR3 sequences, with 10% occurring only once. Material: PBMCs from the stem cell graft donor, obtained from the stem cell graft. The receptor was derived from a human donor who donated a stem cell graft to a child with acute lymphoblastic leukemia. V and J are TRBV24-1 and TRBJ2-5, with D possibly TRBD2 on 6 matching bases. The CDR3 nucleotides are TGTGCCACCAGTGATCCCGGTGGAGGGGCGGGAGAGACCCAGTACTTC. Translated: CATSDPGGGAGETQYF.